The 26 T cell receptor beta chains reported below all come from one sample, sequenced in a study of OX40 agonist ivuxolimab in advanced cancers. Profiled with immunoSEQ multiplex PCR; TCRdb holds only in-frame clones, not every one. The sample holds more than 15,000 clones; roughly 85% are singletons and the top ten take 13%. The sample here was CD4+ or CD8+ T cells sorted from blood, taken in a trial of the OX40 agonist ivuxolimab. These receptors were taken from an adult with an advanced solid tumor such as melanoma, head and neck, liver or kidney cancer.

This rearrangement joins TRBV28 to TRBJ2-7; D not certain. The V end was cut by 5 bases, the J end by 4 bases, with 21 bases between. The CDR3 extends over 16 amino acids. Germline CDR1 MDHEN, CDR2 SYDVKM. CDR3 region: CASSGKVWAYVYEQYF. The DNA of the CDR3 is TGTGCCAGCAGTGGTAAGGTCTGGGCCTATGTTTACGAGCAGTACTTC.

CDR3 sequence: CASSDPSGQANTGELFF. The CDR3 region has the DNA TGTGCCAGCAGCGACCCTTCGGGACAGGCCAACACCGGGGAGCTGTTTTTT. The chain joins TRBV9 to TRBJ2-2, with 8 bases lining up with TRBD1. The CDR3 consists of 17 residues. After removal of 3 bases from V and 2 bases from J, the junction contained 9 bases not matched to a gene. Germline assignment: CDR1 SGDLS and CDR2 YYNGEE.

This chain connects TRBV7-6 to TRBJ2-3, with D possibly matching TRBD2 (6 bases). The CDR3 covers 14 residues. Germline-derived CDR1 and CDR2 are SGHVS and FNYEAQ. The germline V and J ends were trimmed by 1 base and 4 bases, with 9 bases remaining between them. This chain's CDR3 is CASSLGLASDTQYF. CDR3 nucleotides: TGTGCCAGCAGCTTAGGGCTAGCGTCAGATACGCAGTATTTT.

This clone was seen once. The genes are TRBV6-5 and TRBJ2-7; TRBD2 is a possible D gene (5 bases). V was trimmed by 0 bases and J by 5 bases, leaving 11 bases between them. Germline V gene lookup returns CDR1 MNHEY and CDR2 SVGAGI. The CDR3 spans 14 residues. The CDR3 sequence is CASSYSGVLNEQYF. Written as DNA, the CDR3 is TGTGCCAGCAGTTACTCCGGGGTTCTCAACGAGCAGTACTTC.

This sequence joins TRBV5-6 and TRBJ2-6; D gene uncertain. The germline gives CDR1 SGHDT, CDR2 YYEEEE. The CDR3 spans 15 residues. Trimming stripped 2 bases from V and 1 base from J, with 7 bases between. CDR3 DNA sequence: TGTGCCAGCAGCTTCGGTTTATCTGGGGCCAACGTCCTGACTTTC. Translated: CASSFGLSGANVLTF.

This clone has a handful of counts. V and J are TRBV2 and TRBJ1-1; TRBD1 agrees at 9 bases. After removal of 6 bases from V and 0 bases from J, the junction contained 5 bases not matched to a gene. The CDR3 is made up of 15 amino acids. The germline V gene has CDR1 SNHLY and CDR2 FYNNEI. As DNA, the CDR3 is TGTGCCAGCAGGCCGGGACAGGGCATGAACACTGAAGCTTTCTTT. Translation gives CASRPGQGMNTEAFF.

V and J are TRBV7-9 and TRBJ1-2; D is uncertain. The V gene's germline CDR1 is SEHNR and CDR2 FQNEAQ (reference sequence). V was pared by 4 bases and J by 0 bases, with 15 bases between. This CDR3 comprises 16 residues. Here the CDR3 reads CASSSPFSETNYGYTF. In DNA form, the CDR3 reads TGTGCCAGCAGCTCACCTTTTTCGGAAACTAACTATGGCTACACCTTC.

The chain carries TRBV19 and TRBJ1-5; D is ambiguous. From germline, CDR1 is LNHDA and CDR2 SQIVND (reference sequence). This CDR3 contains 14 residues. V was shortened by 5 bases and J by 4 bases, with 12 bases between the two germline ends. The chain's CDR3 is CASSPRHTNQPQHF. CDR3 bases: TGTGCCAGTAGTCCCCGACACACAAATCAGCCCCAGCATTTT.

This chain joins TRBV4-1 and TRBJ1-4; D gene unclear. Germline CDR1 and CDR2: MGHRA and YSYEKL. This CDR3 has 15 amino acids. Trimming took 4 bases from V and 7 from J, leaving 16 bases between them. The CDR3 region is CASSPRWEVVEKLFF. The CDR3 bases are TGCGCCAGCAGCCCGCGGTGGGAGGTAGTTGAAAAACTGTTTTTT.

Within the sample, this clone is medium-sized (0.01 to 0.1%). J is TRBJ2-7 and V is TRBV6-1; D gene ambiguous. V lost 2 bases and J 3 bases, leaving 11 bases between the germline ends. This CDR3 spans 14 amino acids. Germline V gene sequence: CDR1 MNHNS, CDR2 SASEGT. The DNA of the CDR3 is TGTGCCAGCAGTGAACTGGGCATCTTCTACGAGCAGTACTTC. Protein: CASSELGIFYEQYF.

This clone was recorded only once. This sequence joins TRBV7-6 and TRBJ2-1; 11 bases fit TRBD2. V was pared by 2 bases and J by 6 bases, with 6 bases of the junction left unmatched. CDR3 size: 16 residues. The germline V gene encodes CDR1 SGHVS and CDR2 FNYEAQ. The DNA of the CDR3 is TGTGCCAGCAGCTTATTAGCGGGAGGGCCGGCCAATGAGCAGTTCTTC. Residues: CASSLLAGGPANEQFF.

This clone came up once. The chain combines TRBV11-1 with TRBJ1-1; tentatively, D is TRBD1 (5 bases). V lost 6 bases and J 4 bases, leaving 21 bases between the germline ends. Germline V gives CDR1 SGHAT, CDR2 FQDESV (reference sequence). The CDR3 extends over 16 amino acids. The CDR3 bases are TGTGCCAGCAGTCGACCGGGACGGGAGGAGGGCACTGAAGCTTTCTTT. Translated, it gives CASSRPGREEGTEAFF.

The genes are TRBV15 and TRBJ1-3, with 7 bases lining up with TRBD1. This CDR3 comprises 16 residues. V was clipped by 4 bases and J by 3 bases; unmatched bases: 9. Germline lookup yields CDR1 LNHNV and CDR2 YYDKDF (reference sequence). CDR3 in DNA: TGTGCCACCAGCAACACAGGGGTACGATTTGGAAACACCATATATTTT. It specifies CATSNTGVRFGNTIYF.

This clone was found a few times. This rearrangement joins TRBV11-2 to TRBJ1-2; possibly TRBD1 for D (5 bases). The V end was cut by 5 bases, the J end by 6 bases, with 13 bases between. Germline CDR1 SGHAT, CDR2 FQNNGV. This CDR3 contains 13 residues. CDR3 protein: CASSLGESDGYTF. CDR3 DNA sequence: TGTGCCAGCAGCCTGGGGGAATCGGATGGCTACACCTTC. Drawing the rest from reference TRBV11-2 and TRBJ1-2, the complete variable domain is EAGVAQSPRYKIIEKRQSVAFWCNPISGHATLYWYQQILGQGPKLLIQFQNNGVVDDSQLPKDRFSAERLKGVDSTLKIQPAKLEDSAVYLCASSLGESDGYTFGSGTRLTVV.

This clone occurred a few times. The same CDR3 arises from other DNA sequences in this sample as well. The J gene is TRBJ1-5, the V gene TRBV6-6; a possible D gene is TRBD1 (5 bases). Germline lookup yields CDR1 MNHNY and CDR2 SVGAGI (reference sequence). V gave up 0 bases and J gave up 3 bases, with 9 bases separating them. The CDR3 contains 15 residues. As DNA, the CDR3 is TGTGCCAGCAGTTACTCGGGGGGGTCCAATCAGCCCCAGCATTTT. This encodes CASSYSGGSNQPQHF.

This chain links TRBV28 with TRBJ2-1; D perhaps matches TRBD2 (5 bases). The V gene's germline CDR1 is MDHEN and CDR2 SYDVKM. Trimming stripped 5 bases from V and 14 bases from J, with 16 bases between. This CDR3 is built from 12 residues. The CDR3, as DNA: TGTGCCAGCAGTATCTTCAGAGAGGGCGAGTTCTTC. It is translated as CASSIFREGEFF.

This clone was observed a single time. The rearrangement uses TRBV19 and TRBJ1-2; a possible D gene is TRBD1 (6 bases). V was clipped by 3 bases and J by 8 bases, with 16 bases between them. Germline-derived CDR1 and CDR2 are LNHDA and SQIVND (reference sequence). The CDR3 spans 14 residues. CDR3: CASSIFAGASGYTF. For the CDR3, the DNA is TGTGCCAGTAGTATCTTCGCGGGGGCGTCCGGCTACACCTTC.

The gene calls are TRBV2 and TRBJ2-1, with D maybe TRBD2 (6 bases). The CDR3 totals 14 residues. Per germline, CDR1 SNHLY and CDR2 FYNNEI. The V end lost 7 bases, the J end lost 5 bases, and 15 bases lay between the germline ends. CDR3 DNA: TGTGCCAGCAAAGGGGAGGCGGGTCACAATGAGCAGTTCTTC. It yields the protein CASKGEAGHNEQFF. Together with reference TRBV2 and TRBJ2-1, the CDR3 gives the full variable domain: EPEVTQTPSHQVTQMGQEVILRCVPISNHLYFYWYRQILGQKVEFLVSFYNNEISEKSEIFDDQFSVERPDGSNFTLKIRSTKLEDSAMYFCASKGEAGHNEQFFGPGTRLTVL.

The gene calls are TRBV7-6 and TRBJ1-5; a possible D gene is TRBD1 (5 bases). The CDR3 sequence is 16 residues long. The V gene lost 4 bases and the J gene lost 3 bases, with 16 bases spanning the gap. In germline, CDR1 is SGHVS, CDR2 FNYEAQ. This chain's CDR3 is CASSSFPSDNNQPQHF. The CDR3 DNA sequence: TGTGCCAGCAGCTCTTTTCCATCGGACAACAATCAGCCCCAGCATTTT.

The sample holds one count of this clone. The J gene is TRBJ2-1, the V gene TRBV7-6, with 11 positions matching TRBD2. From germline, CDR1 is SGHVS and CDR2 FNYEAQ. The CDR3 totals 17 residues. The ends lost 5 bases at V and 4 bases at J; junction bases unmatched: 10. This CDR3 is CASSLMGLAAPYNEQFF. The CDR3 coding sequence is TGTGCCAGCAGCCTAATGGGACTAGCGGCTCCTTACAATGAGCAGTTCTTC.

The V gene is TRBV19, the J gene TRBJ2-1; 10 bases agree with TRBD2. Trimming at V came to 5 bases and at J to 14 bases, leaving 12 bases not matched to a gene. The CDR3 length is 14 residues. Germline CDR1 reads LNHDA; CDR2 reads SQIVND (reference sequence). CDR3 sequence reads: CASSSLAGEYSKFF. In DNA form, the CDR3 reads TGTGCCAGTAGTTCTCTAGCGGGGGAGTACTCAAAGTTCTTC.

This sequence joins TRBV6-5 and TRBJ2-7, with D tentatively TRBD2 (5 bases). CDR1 is MNHEY and CDR2 is SVGAGI in the germline V gene. The CDR3 contains 15 residues. The ends were cut back, 0 bases at V and 0 bases at J, with 9 bases in the middle. The CDR3 DNA sequence: TGTGCCAGCAGTTACTCCACTAGACTCTCCTACGAGCAGTACTTC. Its protein product is CASSYSTRLSYEQYF.

This chain links TRBV7-2 with TRBJ2-3, with 11 bases matching TRBD2. This CDR3 is built from 17 residues. Trimming at V came to 8 bases and at J to 4 bases, leaving 14 bases not matched to a gene. Germline lookup yields CDR1 SGHTA and CDR2 FQGNSA. CDR3 residues: CASSIPLAGGFADTQYF. The CDR3 DNA sequence: TGTGCCAGCTCCATTCCCTTAGCGGGGGGGTTCGCAGATACGCAGTATTTT. Looking up the rest from reference TRBV7-2 and TRBJ2-3 gives the full variable domain: GAGVSQSPSNKVTEKGKDVELRCDPISGHTALYWYRQSLGQGLEFLIYFQGNSAPDKSGLPSDRFSAERTGGSVSTLTIQRTQQEDSAVYLCASSIPLAGGFADTQYFGPGTRLTVL.

This clone has just one count. The rearrangement uses TRBV6-1 and TRBJ1-1, with D maybe TRBD1 (5 bases). The CDR3 spans 14 residues. Between the trimmed V and J ends, which lost 4 bases and 1 base, there was a span of 10 bases. The germline gives CDR1 MNHNS, CDR2 SASEGT. The CDR3 sequence is CASSVTVTNTEAFF. The CDR3 DNA follows: TGTGCCAGCAGTGTGACAGTAACGAACACTGAAGCTTTCTTT.

Only one count was recorded for this clone. The rearrangement uses TRBV19 and TRBJ2-1; TRBD2 matches 12 bases. Germline lookup yields CDR1 LNHDA and CDR2 SQIVND (reference sequence). The CDR3 is made up of 16 amino acids. After removal of 3 bases from V and 5 bases from J, the junction contained 5 bases not matched to a gene. Here the CDR3 DNA reads TGTGCCAGTAGTATTCTCCTAGCGGGAGGGCACAATGAGCAGTTCTTC. This codes for CASSILLAGGHNEQFF.

Of note for this clone: At one end the junction does not follow the germline gene, possibly because of a read error. The chain has TRBV7-7 and TRBJ2-7; D gene ambiguous. The V gene's germline CDR1 is SSHAT and CDR2 FNYEAQ (reference sequence). CDR3 length equals 13 residues. The CDR3 sequence: CASSPPGSYEQYF. The CDR3 DNA follows: TGTGCTAGCAGCCCCCCGGGCTCCTACGAGCAGTACTTC.